One sample yielded the 27 T cell receptor beta chains listed below, sequenced in a study of blood T cell repertoires in COVID-19. The table came from immunoSEQ multiplex PCR; TCRdb's copy has only in-frame clones and leaves some out. The data contain fewer than 80,000 clones, around 88% of them singletons. Sample: peripheral blood. The receptors come from a man between 25 and 39 years old with acute or convalescent COVID-19.

The CDR3: CASSEWEREVNIQYF. CDR3 coding DNA: TGTGCCAGCAGTGAGTGGGAGCGGGAGGTGAACATTCAGTACTTC. The V call is TRBV6-1, the J call TRBJ2-4; 9 bases align to TRBD2. CDR1 is MNHNS, CDR2 SASEGT, per germline. The junction had 7 bases not matched to a gene; V was cut back by 3 bases and J by 7 bases. The CDR3 spans 15 residues.

The rearrangement links TRBV24-1 to TRBJ2-5, with 10 bases aligning to TRBD1. The V gene's germline CDR1 is KGHDR and CDR2 SFDVKD. The CDR3 is 16 residues long. Germline trimming cut 4 bases from V and 4 bases from J; bases unmatched to any gene: 8. The CDR3 sequence is CATSERIDRGRETQYF. The CDR3 DNA follows: TGTGCCACCAGTGAACGAATTGACAGGGGGCGAGAGACCCAGTACTTC.

The chain combines TRBV27 with TRBJ2-1, with 11 bases aligning to TRBD2. Germline V gene sequence: CDR1 MNHEY, CDR2 SMNVEV (reference sequence). The CDR3 covers 15 residues. V lost 6 bases to trimming and J lost 8 bases; unmatched junction nucleotides: 9. The CDR3 protein is CASSPRGSGRDEQFF. Written as DNA, the CDR3 is TGTGCCAGCAGCCCCCGGGGTAGCGGGAGGGATGAGCAGTTCTTC.

As regards this clone: One junction end does not reproduce the germline sequence, and a read error may be involved. The genes are TRBV6-5 and TRBJ1-4; no clear D gene. The CDR3 extends over 11 amino acids. Germline CDR1 and CDR2: MNHEY and SVGAGI. CDR3 sequence (DNA): TGTGCCAGCAGAACTTCTAAAAAGCTGTTTTTT. Translating gives CASRTSKKLFF.

Regarding this clone: Additional DNA sequences in this sample encode the identical CDR3. V usage is TRBV18 and J usage is TRBJ2-5; 11 bases map to TRBD2. Germline V lookup: CDR1 KGHSH, CDR2 LQKENI. This CDR3 spans 14 amino acids. V was pared by 6 bases and J by 1 base, with 1 base of the junction left unmatched. The CDR3 here is CASSGTSGQETQYF. The CDR3 bases are TGTGCCAGCTCGGGGACTAGCGGCCAAGAGACCCAGTACTTC.

The V call is TRBV11-2, the J call TRBJ1-6; D perhaps matches TRBD1 (5 bases). The CDR3 is made up of 18 amino acids. Germline loops: CDR1 SGHAT, CDR2 FQNNGV. Between the trimmed V and J ends, which lost 4 bases and 0 bases, there was a span of 16 bases. The CDR3 DNA follows: TGTGCCAGCAGCTCCCTTAAGCGGGGGGGCTCCTATAATTCACCCCTCCACTTT. It translates to CASSSLKRGGSYNSPLHF.

V gene TRBV29-1 combines with J gene TRBJ1-2; D call uncertain. This CDR3 comprises 13 residues. V was shortened by 4 bases and J by 4 bases, with 13 bases between the two germline ends. Per germline, CDR1 SQVTM and CDR2 ANQGSEA. The CDR3 here is CSVVASRLYGYTF. The CDR3 DNA is TGCAGCGTTGTAGCCAGCCGTCTCTATGGCTACACCTTC. Drawing the rest from reference TRBV29-1 and TRBJ1-2, the complete variable domain is SAVISQKPSRDICQRGTSLTIQCQVDSQVTMMFWYRQQPGQSLTLIATANQGSEATYESGFVIDKFPISRPNLTFSTLTVSNMSPEDSSIYLCSVVASRLYGYTFGSGTRLTVV.

A word on this clone: Other DNA sequences in this specimen translate into the identical CDR3. The genes are TRBV10-2 and TRBJ1-5, with D perhaps matching TRBD1 (5 bases). In germline, CDR1 is WSHSY, CDR2 SAAADI. The CDR3 extends over 12 amino acids. With 8 bases removed from V and 6 bases from J, the gap between germline ends came to 11 bases. This chain's CDR3 is CASSLRGQPQHF. The CDR3 nucleotides are TGCGCCAGCTCTTTAAGGGGTCAGCCCCAGCATTTT.

The J gene is TRBJ2-4, the V gene TRBV19, with 7 bases that match TRBD1. The ends lost 4 bases at V and 3 bases at J; junction bases unmatched: 9. Looked up from germline, CDR1 is LNHDA and CDR2 is SQIVND (reference sequence). The CDR3 loop spans 16 amino acids. The CDR3 nucleotides are TGTGCCAGTAGTACCCTTACCCAGGGGGACAAAAACATTCAGTACTTC. This translates into CASSTLTQGDKNIQYF.

The chain has TRBV28 and TRBJ1-5; D is ambiguous. This CDR3 comprises 14 residues. The germline V gene encodes CDR1 MDHEN and CDR2 SYDVKM. The germline V and J ends were trimmed by 8 bases and 4 bases, with 15 bases remaining between them. The CDR3 region is CASQTLGRNQPQHF. The CDR3 DNA sequence: TGTGCCAGCCAGACGCTGGGGAGGAATCAGCCCCAGCATTTT. Supplemented by reference TRBV28 and TRBJ1-5, the full variable domain reads DVKVTQSSRYLVKRTGEKVFLECVQDMDHENMFWYRQDPGLGLRLIYFSYDVKMKEKGDIPEGYSVSREKKERFSLILESASTNQTSMYLCASQTLGRNQPQHFGDGTRLSIL.

The gene calls are TRBV30 and TRBJ2-7, with D tentatively TRBD1 (5 bases). Germline loops: CDR1 GTSNPN, CDR2 SVGIG (reference sequence). Trimming removed 0 bases from V and 3 bases from J, with 18 bases in between. The CDR3 runs to 16 residues. CDR3 bases: TGTGCCTGGAGTGTACTGGGATTGCCAGGGAACTACGAGCAGTACTTC. Its protein product is CAWSVLGLPGNYEQYF.

V usage is TRBV27 and J usage is TRBJ2-7; 11 positions agree with TRBD1. After removal of 4 bases from V and 3 bases from J, the junction contained 8 bases not matched to a gene. The CDR3 is 16 residues long. Germline-derived CDR1 and CDR2 are MNHEY and SMNVEV (reference sequence). The CDR3 DNA reads as TGTGCCAGCAGTTCCAAGAAGGACAGGGGGCACTACGAGCAGTACTTC. Translating gives CASSSKKDRGHYEQYF.

Written as DNA, the CDR3 is TGTGCCAGCAGCCAAGAGCTTAGCGCTCACTCCTACAATGAGCAGTTCTTC. The encoded protein is CASSQELSAHSYNEQFF. The J gene is TRBJ2-1, the V gene TRBV14; tentatively, D is TRBD2 (5 bases). With 0 bases removed from V and 0 bases from J, the gap between germline ends came to 12 bases. Germline V gene data show CDR1 as SGHDN and CDR2 as FVKESK. This CDR3 spans 17 amino acids.

Relative to its sample, this clone is medium-sized (0.01 to 0.1%). The chain has TRBV27 and TRBJ2-2; D remains ambiguous. V lost 2 bases and J 3 bases, leaving 4 bases between the germline ends. Germline V gives CDR1 MNHEY, CDR2 SMNVEV (reference sequence). This CDR3 comprises 13 residues. This chain's CDR3 is CASSLPYTGELFF. CDR3 DNA: TGTGCCAGCAGTTTACCGTACACCGGGGAGCTGTTTTTT.

This chain connects TRBV9 to TRBJ2-7; D unresolved. Trimming left V 0 bases short and J 1 base short, with 8 bases between. This CDR3 spans 14 amino acids. In germline, CDR1 is SGDLS, CDR2 YYNGEE. The chain's CDR3 is CASSVDLSSYEQYF. CDR3 nucleotides: TGTGCCAGCAGCGTAGACCTGAGTTCCTACGAGCAGTACTTC.

The rearrangement joins TRBV30 to TRBJ2-1; the D gene is possibly TRBD1 (6 bases). The germline V and J ends were trimmed by 3 bases and 3 bases, with 12 bases remaining between them. Per the germline V gene, CDR1 is GTSNPN and CDR2 is SVGIG (reference sequence). The CDR3 runs 14 residues. CDR3 DNA: TGTGCCTGGAGCATGGGGGCCTTCTACAATGAGCAGTTCTTC. This codes for CAWSMGAFYNEQFF. Combining the CDR3 with reference TRBV30 and TRBJ2-1 gives the whole variable domain SQTIHQWPATLVQPVGSPLSLECTVEGTSNPNLYWYRQAAGRGLQLLFYSVGIGQISSEVPQNLSASRPQDRQFILSSKKLLLSDSGFYLCAWSMGAFYNEQFFGPGTRLTVL.

The CDR3, as DNA: TGCAGCGTGACGACAGGTACTCACACTGAAGCTTTCTTT. Translation gives CSVTTGTHTEAFF. The chain combines TRBV29-1 with TRBJ1-1; the D gene is possibly TRBD1 (6 bases). The length of the CDR3 is 13 residues. V was pared by 6 bases and J by 3 bases, with 14 bases between. The germline V gene has CDR1 SQVTM and CDR2 ANQGSEA.

This clone was counted once. The chain has TRBV30 and TRBJ1-1; D gene ambiguous. The germline V gene has CDR1 GTSNPN and CDR2 SVGIG (reference sequence). The CDR3 runs to 12 residues. Trimming left V 5 bases short and J 5 bases short, with 12 bases between. The CDR3 protein is CAWARLSTEAFF. CDR3 DNA sequence: TGTGCCTGGGCCCGTTTATCGACTGAAGCTTTCTTT.

This clone came up once. The CDR3 DNA reads TGTGCCAGCTCCTCTTCTGCTACCTCCTACAATGAGCAGTTCTTC. Its translation is CASSSSATSYNEQFF. The rearrangement uses TRBV11-2 and TRBJ2-1; D is ambiguous. Trimming took off 8 bases at V and 0 bases at J, with 14 bases between the two ends. The CDR3 extends over 15 amino acids. Germline V lookup: CDR1 SGHAT, CDR2 FQNNGV.

The chain combines TRBV5-4 with TRBJ2-1; tentatively, D is TRBD2 (5 bases). The CDR3 length is 17 residues. Germline assignment: CDR1 SGHNT and CDR2 YYREEE (reference sequence). With 9 bases removed from V and 4 bases from J, the gap between germline ends came to 26 bases. The CDR3 region is CATSGLGREQAYNEQFF. The CDR3 region has the DNA TGTGCCACGTCGGGTCTCGGTCGGGAACAAGCATACAATGAGCAGTTCTTC.

The V and J genes are TRBV7-3 and TRBJ2-5; TRBD2 aligns across 9 bases. CDR3 length equals 15 residues. Trimming took 2 bases from V and 5 from J; bases not matched to a gene: 6. CDR1 is SGHTA, CDR2 FQGTGA, per germline. CDR3 sequence (DNA): TGTGCCAGCAGCTTATTAAGCGGGAGGTGGGAGACCCAGTACTTC. This encodes CASSLLSGRWETQYF.

CDR3 in DNA: TGTGCCAGCAGTTATGGGACAGATAGCAATCAGCCCCAGCATTTT. The encoded protein is CASSYGTDSNQPQHF. The rearrangement links TRBV28 to TRBJ1-5; TRBD1 aligns across 7 bases. Germline CDR1 MDHEN, CDR2 SYDVKM. This CDR3 spans 15 amino acids. V lost 4 bases to trimming and J lost 0 bases; unmatched junction nucleotides: 3.

This chain's CDR3 is CASSSSGTAYEQYF. The CDR3 nucleotides are TGCGCCAGCAGCTCCTCCGGGACAGCCTACGAGCAGTACTTC. The V call is TRBV5-1, the J call TRBJ2-7; 7 bases fit TRBD1. Unmatched junction bases numbered 5, after V lost 3 bases and J lost 2 bases. The CDR3 covers 14 residues. Per the germline V gene, CDR1 is SGHRS and CDR2 is YFSETQ.

This chain connects TRBV5-1 to TRBJ2-5, with a possible D match to TRBD2 (5 bases). This CDR3 has 13 residues. Germline loops: CDR1 SGHRS, CDR2 YFSETQ. V lost 2 bases to trimming and J lost 5 bases, with 10 bases between them. The CDR3 DNA follows: TGCGCCAGCAGCTTCGGACTTGGGGAGACCCAGTACTTC. Amino acids: CASSFGLGETQYF.

The CDR3 spells CATSDYGEGNEQFF. The CDR3 region has the DNA TGTGCCACCAGTGACTATGGGGAGGGGAATGAGCAGTTCTTC. The chain combines TRBV24-1 with TRBJ2-1; 7 nucleotides match TRBD2. The germline V gene encodes CDR1 KGHDR and CDR2 SFDVKD. Trimming removed 4 bases from V and 7 bases from J; junction bases left unmatched: 6. The CDR3 loop spans 14 amino acids.

This chain uses TRBV11-2 with TRBJ2-7, with 8 bases fitting TRBD2. Germline V gene data show CDR1 as SGHAT and CDR2 as FQNNGV. This CDR3 is built from 14 residues. The junction had 4 bases not matched to a gene; V was cut back by 2 bases and J by 4 bases. The CDR3 protein is CASSLQAGAYEQYF. CDR3 DNA: TGTGCCAGCAGCTTACAAGCGGGAGCATACGAGCAGTACTTC. The full variable domain, rest sourced from reference TRBV11-2 and TRBJ2-7, is EAGVAQSPRYKIIEKRQSVAFWCNPISGHATLYWYQQILGQGPKLLIQFQNNGVVDDSQLPKDRFSAERLKGVDSTLKIQPAKLEDSAVYLCASSLQAGAYEQYFGPGTRLTVT.

The chain combines TRBV7-8 with TRBJ1-1; D possibly corresponds to TRBD1 (5 bases). The CDR3 contains 13 residues. V dropped 1 base and J dropped 5 bases, with 8 bases sitting between them. The V gene's germline CDR1 is SGHVS and CDR2 FQNEAQ. The CDR3 sequence: CASSLDGATEAFF. The CDR3 DNA reads as TGTGCCAGCAGCTTAGATGGGGCGACTGAAGCTTTCTTT. The full variable domain, its missing parts supplied by reference TRBV7-8 and TRBJ1-1, is GAGVSQSPRYKVAKRGQDVALRCDPISGHVSLFWYQQALGQGPEFLTYFQNEAQLDKSGLPSDRFFAERPEGSVSTLKIQRTQQEDSAVYLCASSLDGATEAFFGQGTRLTVV.